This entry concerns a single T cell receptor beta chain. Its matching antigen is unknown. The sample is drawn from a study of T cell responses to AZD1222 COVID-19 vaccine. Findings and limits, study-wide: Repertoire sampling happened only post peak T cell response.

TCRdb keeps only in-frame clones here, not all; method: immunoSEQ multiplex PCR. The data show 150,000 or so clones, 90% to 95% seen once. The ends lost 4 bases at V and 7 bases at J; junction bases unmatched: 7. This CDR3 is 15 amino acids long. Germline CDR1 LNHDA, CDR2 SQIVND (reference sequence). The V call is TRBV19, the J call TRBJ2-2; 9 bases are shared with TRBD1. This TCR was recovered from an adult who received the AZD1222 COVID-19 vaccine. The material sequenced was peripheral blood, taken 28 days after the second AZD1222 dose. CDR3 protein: CASSREGQGIGELFF. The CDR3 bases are TGTGCCAGTAGTAGGGAGGGACAGGGCATCGGGGAGCTGTTTTTT.